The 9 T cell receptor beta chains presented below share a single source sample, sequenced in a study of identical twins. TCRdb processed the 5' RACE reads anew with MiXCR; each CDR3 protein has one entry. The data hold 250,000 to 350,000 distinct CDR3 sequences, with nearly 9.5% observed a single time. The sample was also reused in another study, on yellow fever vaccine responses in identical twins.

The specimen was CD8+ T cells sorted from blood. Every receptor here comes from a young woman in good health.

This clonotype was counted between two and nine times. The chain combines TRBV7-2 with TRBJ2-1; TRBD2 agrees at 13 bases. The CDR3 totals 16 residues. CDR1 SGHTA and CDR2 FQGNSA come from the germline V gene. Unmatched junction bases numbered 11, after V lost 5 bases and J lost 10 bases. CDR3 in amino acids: CASSPRPGLAGSEQFF. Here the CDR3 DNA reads TGTGCCAGCAGCCCCCGACCGGGACTAGCGGGAAGCGAGCAGTTCTTC. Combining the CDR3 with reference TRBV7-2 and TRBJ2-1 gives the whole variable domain GAGVSQSPSNKVTEKGKDVELRCDPISGHTALYWYRQSLGQGLEFLIYFQGNSAPDKSGLPSDRFSAERTGGSVSTLTIQRTQQEDSAVYLCASSPRPGLAGSEQFFGPGTRLTVL.

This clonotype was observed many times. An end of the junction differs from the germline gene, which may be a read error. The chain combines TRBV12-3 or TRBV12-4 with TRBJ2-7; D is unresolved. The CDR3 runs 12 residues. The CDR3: CASSLVSYEQYF. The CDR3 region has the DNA TGTGCCAGCAGCTTAGTTAGCTACGAGCAGTACTTC.

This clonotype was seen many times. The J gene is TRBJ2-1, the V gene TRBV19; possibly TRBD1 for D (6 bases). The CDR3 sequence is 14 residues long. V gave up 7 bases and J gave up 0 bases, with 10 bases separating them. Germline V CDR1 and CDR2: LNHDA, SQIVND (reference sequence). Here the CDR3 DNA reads TGTGCCAGTAATACAGGGAGCTCCTACAATGAGCAGTTCTTC. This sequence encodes CASNTGSSYNEQFF.

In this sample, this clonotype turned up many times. CDR3 nucleotides: TGTGCCAGCAGTTTAGAGTGGACAGGGGATGAAAAACTGTTTTTT. Protein product: CASSLEWTGDEKLFF. V and J are TRBV12-3 or TRBV12-4 and TRBJ1-4; TRBD1 agrees at 9 bases. The CDR3 totals 15 residues. With 1 base clipped from V and 6 bases from J, the junction kept 3 bases outside the gene matches.

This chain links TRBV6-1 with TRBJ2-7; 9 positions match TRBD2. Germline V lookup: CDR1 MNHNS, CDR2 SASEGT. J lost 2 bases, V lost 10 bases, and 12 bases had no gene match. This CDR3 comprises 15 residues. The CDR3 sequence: CATGYSGSFPYEQYF. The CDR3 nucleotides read TGTGCCACCGGGTATAGCGGGAGTTTTCCCTACGAGCAGTACTTC.

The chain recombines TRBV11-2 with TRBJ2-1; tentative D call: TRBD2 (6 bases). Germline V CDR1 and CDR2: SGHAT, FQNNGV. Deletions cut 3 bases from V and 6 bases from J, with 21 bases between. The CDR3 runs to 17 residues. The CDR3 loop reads CASSFTGGAGPSNEQFF. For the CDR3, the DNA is TGTGCCAGCAGCTTCACGGGCGGGGCAGGGCCATCCAATGAGCAGTTCTTC.

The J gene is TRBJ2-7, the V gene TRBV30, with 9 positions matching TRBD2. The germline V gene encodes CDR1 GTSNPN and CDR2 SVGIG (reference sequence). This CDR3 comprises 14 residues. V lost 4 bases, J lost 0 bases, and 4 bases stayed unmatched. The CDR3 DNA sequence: TGTGCCTGGACTCCGACTAGCGGCTCCTACGAGCAGTACTTC. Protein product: CAWTPTSGSYEQYF. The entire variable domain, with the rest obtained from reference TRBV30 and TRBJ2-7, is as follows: SQTIHQWPATLVQPVGSPLSLECTVEGTSNPNLYWYRQAAGRGLQLLFYSVGIGQISSEVPQNLSASRPQDRQFILSSKKLLLSDSGFYLCAWTPTSGSYEQYFGPGTRLTVT.

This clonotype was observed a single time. CDR3 in DNA: TGCAGTGCTAGAGATCCCGGAAGGCACACTGAAGCTTTCTTT. Translated: CSARDPGRHTEAFF. The chain employs TRBV20-1 and TRBJ1-1; D unclear. Trimming took off 0 bases at V and 3 bases at J, with 11 bases between the two ends. The CDR3 has 14 residues. CDR1 DFQATT and CDR2 SNEGSKA come from the germline V gene (reference sequence).

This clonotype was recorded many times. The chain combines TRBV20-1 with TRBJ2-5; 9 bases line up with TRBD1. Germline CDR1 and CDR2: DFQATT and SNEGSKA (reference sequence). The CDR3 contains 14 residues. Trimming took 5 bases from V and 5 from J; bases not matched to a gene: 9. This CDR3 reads CSARTGGAWETQYF. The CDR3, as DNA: TGCAGTGCTCGAACAGGGGGCGCTTGGGAGACCCAGTACTTC.